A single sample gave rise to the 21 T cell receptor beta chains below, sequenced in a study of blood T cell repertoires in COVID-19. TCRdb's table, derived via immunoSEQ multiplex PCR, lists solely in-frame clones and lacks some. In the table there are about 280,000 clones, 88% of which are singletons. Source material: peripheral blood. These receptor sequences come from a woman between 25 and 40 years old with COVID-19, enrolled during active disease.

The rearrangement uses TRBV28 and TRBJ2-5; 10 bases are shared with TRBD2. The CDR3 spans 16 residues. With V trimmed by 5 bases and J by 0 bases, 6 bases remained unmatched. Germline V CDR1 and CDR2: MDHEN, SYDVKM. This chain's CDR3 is CASSPGTSVYQETQYF. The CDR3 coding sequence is TGTGCCAGCAGTCCCGGGACTAGCGTCTACCAAGAGACCCAGTACTTC.

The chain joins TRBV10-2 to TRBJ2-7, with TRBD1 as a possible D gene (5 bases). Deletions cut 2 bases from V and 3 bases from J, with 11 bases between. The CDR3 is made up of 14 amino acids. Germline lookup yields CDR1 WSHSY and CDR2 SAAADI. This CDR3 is CASSEGQGIYEQYF. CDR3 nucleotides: TGCGCCAGCAGTGAGGGGCAGGGAATCTACGAGCAGTACTTC.

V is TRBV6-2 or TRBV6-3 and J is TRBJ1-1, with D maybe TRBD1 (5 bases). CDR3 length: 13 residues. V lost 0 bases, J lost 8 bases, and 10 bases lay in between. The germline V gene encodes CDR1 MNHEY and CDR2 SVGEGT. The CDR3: CASSYSRQGEAFF. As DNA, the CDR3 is TGTGCCAGCAGTTACTCGCGGCAGGGAGAAGCTTTCTTT.

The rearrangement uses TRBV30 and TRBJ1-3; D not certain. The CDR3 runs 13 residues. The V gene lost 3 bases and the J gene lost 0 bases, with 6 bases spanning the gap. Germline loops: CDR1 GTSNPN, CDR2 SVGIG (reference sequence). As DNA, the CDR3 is TGTGCCTGGAGCCTTAGCTCTGGAAACACCATATATTTT. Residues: CAWSLSSGNTIYF.

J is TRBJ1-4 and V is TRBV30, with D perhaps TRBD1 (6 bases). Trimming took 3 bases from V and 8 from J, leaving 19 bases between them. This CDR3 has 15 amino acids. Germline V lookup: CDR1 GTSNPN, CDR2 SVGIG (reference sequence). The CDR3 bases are TGTGCCTGGAGGGTTGGGCTGCACAGGGACGAAAAACTGTTTTTT. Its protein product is CAWRVGLHRDEKLFF.

This CDR3 reads CASSLETGGPNNEQFF. CDR3 bases: TGCGCCAGCAGCTTGGAGACAGGGGGACCAAACAATGAGCAGTTCTTC. This chain uses TRBV5-1 with TRBJ2-1; TRBD1 aligns across 9 bases. With V trimmed by 0 bases and J by 5 bases, 6 bases remained unmatched. The V gene's germline CDR1 is SGHRS and CDR2 YFSETQ. The CDR3 length is 16 residues.

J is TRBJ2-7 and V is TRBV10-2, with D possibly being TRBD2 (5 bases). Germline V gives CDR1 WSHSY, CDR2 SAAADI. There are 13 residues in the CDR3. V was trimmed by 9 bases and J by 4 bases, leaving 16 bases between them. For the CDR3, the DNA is TGCGCCAGTCAGACGGGGAGAGGTTACGAGCAGTACTTC. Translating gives CASQTGRGYEQYF.

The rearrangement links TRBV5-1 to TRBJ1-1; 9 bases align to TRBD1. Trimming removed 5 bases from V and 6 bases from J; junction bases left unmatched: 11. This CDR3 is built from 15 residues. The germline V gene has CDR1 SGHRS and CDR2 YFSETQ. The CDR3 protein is CASSRGQGSGAEAFF. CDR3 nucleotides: TGCGCCAGCAGTAGGGGACAGGGTTCGGGAGCTGAAGCTTTCTTT.

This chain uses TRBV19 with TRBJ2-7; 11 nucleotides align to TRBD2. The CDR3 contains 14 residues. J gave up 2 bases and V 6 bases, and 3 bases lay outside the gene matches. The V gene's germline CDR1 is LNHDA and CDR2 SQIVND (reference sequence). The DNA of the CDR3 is TGTGCCAGTAGAACTAGCGGGAGCGCCTACGAGCAGTACTTC. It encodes CASRTSGSAYEQYF.

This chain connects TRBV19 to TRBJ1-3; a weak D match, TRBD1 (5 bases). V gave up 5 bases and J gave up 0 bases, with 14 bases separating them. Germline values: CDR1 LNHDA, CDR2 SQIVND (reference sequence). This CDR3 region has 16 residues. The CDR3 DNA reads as TGTGCCAGTAGTCCACGGACACTAAGCTCTGGAAACACCATATATTTT. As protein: CASSPRTLSSGNTIYF.

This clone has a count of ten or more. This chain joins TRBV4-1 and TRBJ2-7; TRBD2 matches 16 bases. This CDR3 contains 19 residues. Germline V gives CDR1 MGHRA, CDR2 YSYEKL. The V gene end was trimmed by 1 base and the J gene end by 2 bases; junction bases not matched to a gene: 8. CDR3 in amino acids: CASSQAPSGTSGRAYEQYF. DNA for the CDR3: TGCGCCAGCAGCCAAGCTCCTTCCGGGACTAGCGGGAGGGCCTACGAGCAGTACTTC.

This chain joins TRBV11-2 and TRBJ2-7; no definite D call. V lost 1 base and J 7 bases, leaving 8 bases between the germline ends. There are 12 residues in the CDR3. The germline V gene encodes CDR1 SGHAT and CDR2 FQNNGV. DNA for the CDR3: TGTGCCAGCAGCTTAGGAGGTGGGGAGCAGTACTTC. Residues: CASSLGGGEQYF.

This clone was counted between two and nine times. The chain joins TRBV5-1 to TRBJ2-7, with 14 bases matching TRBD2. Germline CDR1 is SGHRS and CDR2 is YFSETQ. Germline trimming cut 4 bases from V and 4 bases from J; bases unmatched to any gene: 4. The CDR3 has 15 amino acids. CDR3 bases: TGCGCCAGCAGCGGGGGGACTAGCGGGAGTTACGAGCAGTACTTC. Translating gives CASSGGTSGSYEQYF. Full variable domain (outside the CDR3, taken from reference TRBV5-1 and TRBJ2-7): KAGVTQTPRYLIKTRGQQVTLSCSPISGHRSVSWYQQTPGQGLQFLFEYFSETQRNKGNFPGRFSGRQFSNSRSEMNVSTLELGDSALYLCASSGGTSGSYEQYFGPGTRLTVT.

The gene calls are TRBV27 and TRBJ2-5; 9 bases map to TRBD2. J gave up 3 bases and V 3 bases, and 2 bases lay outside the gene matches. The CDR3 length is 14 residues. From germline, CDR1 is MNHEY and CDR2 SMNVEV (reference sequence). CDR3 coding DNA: TGTGCCAGCAGTTTGTCTAGCGGGGAAGAGACCCAGTACTTC. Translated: CASSLSSGEETQYF.

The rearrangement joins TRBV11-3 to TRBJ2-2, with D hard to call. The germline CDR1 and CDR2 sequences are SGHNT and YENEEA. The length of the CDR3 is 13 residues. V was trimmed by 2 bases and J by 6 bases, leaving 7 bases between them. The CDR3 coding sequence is TGTGCCAGCAGCTTACGCGGAGCCGGGGAGCTGTTTTTT. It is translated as CASSLRGAGELFF.

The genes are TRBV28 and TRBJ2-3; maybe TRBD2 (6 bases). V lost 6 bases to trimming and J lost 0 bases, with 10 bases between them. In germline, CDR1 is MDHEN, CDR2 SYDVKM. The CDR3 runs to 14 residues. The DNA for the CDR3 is TGTGCCAGCAGGCCCAGCGGGAGCACAGATACGCAGTATTTT. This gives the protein CASRPSGSTDTQYF.

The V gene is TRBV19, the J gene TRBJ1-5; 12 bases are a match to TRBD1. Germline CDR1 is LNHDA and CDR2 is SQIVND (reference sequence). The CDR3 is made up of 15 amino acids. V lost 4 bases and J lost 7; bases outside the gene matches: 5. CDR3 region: CASSTTGTGGQPQHF. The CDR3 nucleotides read TGTGCCAGTAGTACTACCGGGACAGGGGGCCAGCCCCAGCATTTT.

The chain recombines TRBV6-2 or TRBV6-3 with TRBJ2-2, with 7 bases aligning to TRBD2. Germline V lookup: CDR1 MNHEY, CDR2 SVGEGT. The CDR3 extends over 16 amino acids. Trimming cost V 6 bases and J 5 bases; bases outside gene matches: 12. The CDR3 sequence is CASSPSFGSGTGELFF. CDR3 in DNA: TGTGCCAGCAGCCCGAGTTTCGGTAGCGGGACCGGGGAGCTGTTTTTT.

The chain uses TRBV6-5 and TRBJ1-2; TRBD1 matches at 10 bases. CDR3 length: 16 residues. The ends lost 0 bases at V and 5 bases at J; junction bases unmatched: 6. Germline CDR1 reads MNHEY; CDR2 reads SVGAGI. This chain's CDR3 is CASSYSKGQGTYGYTF. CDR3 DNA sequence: TGTGCCAGCAGTTACTCGAAGGGACAGGGGACATATGGCTACACCTTC.

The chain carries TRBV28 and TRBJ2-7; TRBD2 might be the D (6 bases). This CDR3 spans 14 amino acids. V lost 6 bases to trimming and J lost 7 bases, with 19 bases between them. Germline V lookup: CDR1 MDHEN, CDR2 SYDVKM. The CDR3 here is CASSQLLGGREQYF. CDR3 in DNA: TGTGCCAGCAGCCAACTCTTGGGGGGAAGAGAGCAGTACTTC.

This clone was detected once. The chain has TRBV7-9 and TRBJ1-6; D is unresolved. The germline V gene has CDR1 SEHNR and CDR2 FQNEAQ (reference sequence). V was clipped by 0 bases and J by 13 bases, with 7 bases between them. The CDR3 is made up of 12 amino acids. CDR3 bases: TGTGCCAGCAGCTTAGCGTTGGGCCCCCTCCACTTT. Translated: CASSLALGPLHF.